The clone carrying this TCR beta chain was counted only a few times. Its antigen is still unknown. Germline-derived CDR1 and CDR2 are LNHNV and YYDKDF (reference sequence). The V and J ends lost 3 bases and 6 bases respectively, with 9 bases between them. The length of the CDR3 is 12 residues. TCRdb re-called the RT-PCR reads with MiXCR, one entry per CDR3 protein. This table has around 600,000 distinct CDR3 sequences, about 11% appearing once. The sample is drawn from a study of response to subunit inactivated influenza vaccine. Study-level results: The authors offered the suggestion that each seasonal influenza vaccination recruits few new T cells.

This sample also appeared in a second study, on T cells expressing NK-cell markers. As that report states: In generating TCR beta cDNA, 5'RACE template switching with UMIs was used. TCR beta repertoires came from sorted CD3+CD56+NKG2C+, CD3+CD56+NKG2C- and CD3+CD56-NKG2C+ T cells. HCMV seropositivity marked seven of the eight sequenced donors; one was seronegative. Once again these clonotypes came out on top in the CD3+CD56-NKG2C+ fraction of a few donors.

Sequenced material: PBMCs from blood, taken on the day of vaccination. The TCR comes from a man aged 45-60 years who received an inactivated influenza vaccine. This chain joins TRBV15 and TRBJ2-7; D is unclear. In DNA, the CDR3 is TGTGCCACCAGCAGCGTCTCTCCCGAGCAGTACTTC. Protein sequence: CATSSVSPEQYF.